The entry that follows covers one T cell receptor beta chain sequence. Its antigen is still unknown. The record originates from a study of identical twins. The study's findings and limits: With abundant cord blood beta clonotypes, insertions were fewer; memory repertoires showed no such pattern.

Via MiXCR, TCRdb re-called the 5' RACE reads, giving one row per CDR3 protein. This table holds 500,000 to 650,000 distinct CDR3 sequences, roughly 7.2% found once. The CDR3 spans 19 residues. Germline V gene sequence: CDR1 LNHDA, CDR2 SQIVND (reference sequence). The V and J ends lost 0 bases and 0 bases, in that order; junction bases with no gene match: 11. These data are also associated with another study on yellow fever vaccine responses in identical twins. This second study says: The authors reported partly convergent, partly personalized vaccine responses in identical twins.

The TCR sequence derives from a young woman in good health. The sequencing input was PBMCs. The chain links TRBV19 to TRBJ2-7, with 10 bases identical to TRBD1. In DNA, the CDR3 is TGTGCCAGTAGTATAGATCTCGGCGCCGGGACAGGGGCCTCCTACGAGCAGTACTTC. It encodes CASSIDLGAGTGASYEQYF.